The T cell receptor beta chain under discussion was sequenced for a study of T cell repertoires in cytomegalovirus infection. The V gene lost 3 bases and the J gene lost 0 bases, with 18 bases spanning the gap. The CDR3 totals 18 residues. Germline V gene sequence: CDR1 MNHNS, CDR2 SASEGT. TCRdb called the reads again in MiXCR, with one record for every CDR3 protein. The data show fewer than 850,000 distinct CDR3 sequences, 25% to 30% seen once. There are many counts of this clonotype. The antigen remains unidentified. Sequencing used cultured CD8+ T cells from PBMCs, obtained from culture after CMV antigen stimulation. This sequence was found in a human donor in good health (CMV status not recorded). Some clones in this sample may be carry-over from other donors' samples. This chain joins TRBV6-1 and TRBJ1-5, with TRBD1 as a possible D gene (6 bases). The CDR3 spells CASSDPGTSSLSNQPQHF. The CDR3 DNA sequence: TGTGCCAGCAGTGATCCCGGGACATCGTCCCTTAGCAATCAGCCCCAGCATTTT.